Presented here are 29 T cell receptor beta chains from one specimen sequenced in a study of cytomegalovirus exposure and HLA in healthy donors. Vbeta (60) and Jbeta (13) primers were used in the PCR. Profiling relied on immunoSEQ multiplex PCR, and the TCRdb table lists in-frame clones only, not all of them. The sample includes 70,000 to 100,000 clones, roughly two thirds of them seen just once. Material for sequencing was PBMCs. The receptors come from a woman in her fifties or sixties in good health and CMV-seropositive.

This clone was seen a handful of times. For the CDR3, the DNA is TGTGCCACCAGCAGAGATGGGACAGGGGCCGGGGAGCTGTTTTTT. Encoded protein: CATSRDGTGAGELFF. The chain uses TRBV15 and TRBJ2-2, with 10 nucleotides matching TRBD1. V shed 0 bases, J shed 6 bases, and the junction held 1 base outside the gene matches. This CDR3 has 15 residues. Germline V gene data show CDR1 as LNHNV and CDR2 as YYDKDF (reference sequence).

This clone was picked up a small number of times. The chain links TRBV29-1 to TRBJ1-1; D not resolved. The V and J ends lost 5 bases and 0 bases respectively, with 7 bases between them. From germline, CDR1 is SQVTM and CDR2 ANQGSEA. This CDR3 region has 12 residues. CDR3 residues: CSVLYLNTEAFF. In DNA form, the CDR3 reads TGCAGCGTTCTCTATCTGAACACTGAAGCTTTCTTT.

This clone came up once. This chain uses TRBV14 with TRBJ2-5, with no clear D. Germline V CDR1 and CDR2: SGHDN, FVKESK. V shed 1 base and J shed 0 bases, with 9 bases lying between them. The CDR3 totals 15 residues. CDR3 region: CASSQVLTDQETQYF. CDR3 DNA sequence: TGTGCCAGCAGCCAAGTTCTAACAGACCAAGAGACCCAGTACTTC. The whole variable domain, remainder taken from reference TRBV14 and TRBJ2-5, is EAGVTQFPSHSVIEKGQTVTLRCDPISGHDNLYWYRRVMGKEIKFLLHFVKESKQDESGMPNNRFLAERTGGTYSTLKVQPAELEDSGVYFCASSQVLTDQETQYFGPGTRLLVL.

This chain joins TRBV28 and TRBJ2-7; 8 bases map to TRBD1. The CDR3 contains 15 residues. Germline CDR1 reads MDHEN; CDR2 reads SYDVKM. Trimming took 2 bases from V and 4 from J; bases not matched to a gene: 7. This CDR3 is CASSLGWDRLYEQYV. In DNA, the CDR3 is TGTGCCAGCAGTTTAGGTTGGGACAGGTTGTACGAGCAGTACGTC.

This clone was seen only a few times. This sequence joins TRBV9 and TRBJ1-4; D gene uncertain. V dropped 2 bases and J dropped 4 bases, with 9 bases sitting between them. Germline loops: CDR1 SGDLS, CDR2 YYNGEE. This CDR3 has 14 residues. The DNA for the CDR3 is TGTGCCAGCAGCGTCACAGCCGTTAATGAAAAACTGTTTTTT. Protein product: CASSVTAVNEKLFF.

This sequence joins TRBV15 and TRBJ1-2, with 7 bases matching TRBD1. The V gene end was trimmed by 2 bases and the J gene end by 4 bases; junction bases not matched to a gene: 7. Germline V gives CDR1 LNHNV, CDR2 YYDKDF (reference sequence). The CDR3 is made up of 15 amino acids. CDR3 residues: CATSRQRTGTYGYTF. CDR3 in DNA: TGTGCCACCAGCAGACAAAGGACAGGAACCTATGGCTACACCTTC.

The rearrangement uses TRBV4-1 and TRBJ1-1; D gene unclear. V lost 0 bases to trimming and J lost 0 bases, with 5 bases between them. The CDR3 sequence is 14 residues long. Germline-derived CDR1 and CDR2 are MGHRA and YSYEKL. The CDR3 DNA sequence: TGCGCCAGCAGCCAAGATCCTTTGAACACTGAAGCTTTCTTT. Protein: CASSQDPLNTEAFF.

V is TRBV18 and J is TRBJ1-1; D remains ambiguous. The V end was cut by 2 bases, the J end by 5 bases, with 15 bases between. The CDR3 contains 15 residues. Germline V gene sequence: CDR1 KGHSH, CDR2 LQKENI. CDR3 loop: CASSPRSGSGTEAFF. CDR3 nucleotide sequence: TGTGCCAGCTCACCAAGATCGGGAAGTGGTACTGAAGCTTTCTTT.

This clone was observed a few times. This chain links TRBV5-5 with TRBJ1-5; 8 nucleotides agree with TRBD1. The CDR3 is 15 amino acids. Trimming took 1 base from V and 6 from J; bases not matched to a gene: 6. Germline lookup yields CDR1 SGHKS and CDR2 YYEKEE (reference sequence). The CDR3 reads CASSLMTGDAQPQHF. The CDR3 bases are TGTGCCAGCAGCTTGATGACAGGGGATGCTCAGCCCCAGCATTTT.

The chain uses TRBV4-1 and TRBJ1-5; the D is unclear. Germline CDR1 is MGHRA and CDR2 is YSYEKL. V was pared by 4 bases and J by 9 bases, with 25 bases between. There are 17 residues in the CDR3. The CDR3 bases are TGCGCCAGCAGCCGAGGGTGGCCTGGGCAGGTGGGGATGCCCCAGCATTTT. Translating gives CASSRGWPGQVGMPQHF.

This clone has a single count. This chain uses TRBV2 with TRBJ2-2; TRBD1 matches at 7 bases. The V gene's germline CDR1 is SNHLY and CDR2 FYNNEI. With 7 bases clipped from V and 0 bases from J, the junction kept 5 bases outside the gene matches. This CDR3 has 15 amino acids. CDR3 DNA: TGTGCCAGCATGATCCAGGGGGCGAACACCGGGGAGCTGTTTTTT. It encodes CASMIQGANTGELFF.

This clone showed up just a few times. V gene TRBV9 combines with J gene TRBJ1-1, with D perhaps TRBD1 (5 bases). Deletions cut 4 bases from V and 3 bases from J, with 10 bases between. This CDR3 region has 13 residues. Germline CDR1 and CDR2: SGDLS and YYNGEE. In DNA, the CDR3 is TGTGCCAGCAGCTTGCGGGGGGACACTGAAGCTTTCTTT. The encoded protein is CASSLRGDTEAFF.

J is TRBJ2-3 and V is TRBV7-6; 11 bases map to TRBD1. The CDR3 runs to 15 residues. J gave up 3 bases and V 6 bases, and 5 bases lay outside the gene matches. The germline gives CDR1 SGHVS, CDR2 FNYEAQ. Here the CDR3 DNA reads TGTGCCAGCAGACCGGGGACAGGGGGGACAGATACGCAGTATTTT. It codes for CASRPGTGGTDTQYF.

DNA of the CDR3: TGTGCCAGCAGCTTTAGCGGGGGAAGCACAGATACGCAGTATTTT. As protein: CASSFSGGSTDTQYF. The rearrangement joins TRBV11-3 to TRBJ2-3; 9 nucleotides match TRBD2. This CDR3 region has 15 residues. The J segment lost 0 bases and the V segment lost 3 bases, leaving 1 base of the junction unmatched. CDR1 and CDR2 from the germline V gene are SGHNT and YENEEA.

This chain links TRBV5-1 with TRBJ1-4, with 8 positions matching TRBD1. V trimming: 3 bases; J trimming: 8 bases; junction bases outside the gene matches: 6. This CDR3 is built from 14 residues. Germline CDR1 and CDR2: SGHRS and YFSETQ. CDR3 sequence reads: CASSSGTGREKLFF. The CDR3 DNA is TGCGCCAGCAGCTCTGGGACAGGCAGAGAAAAACTGTTTTTT.

The gene calls are TRBV5-1 and TRBJ2-5; unclear D gene. Per germline, CDR1 SGHRS and CDR2 YFSETQ. The V end lost 2 bases, the J end lost 5 bases, and 10 bases lay between the germline ends. The CDR3 contains 13 residues. CDR3 region: CASSFTIEETQYF. DNA of the CDR3: TGCGCCAGCAGCTTCACTATAGAGGAGACCCAGTACTTC.

This clone came up once. This chain uses TRBV6-5 with TRBJ1-5; the D gene is possibly TRBD1 (6 bases). V was cut by 6 bases and J by 6 bases, with 12 bases left in between. The CDR3 extends over 13 amino acids. Per the germline V gene, CDR1 is MNHEY and CDR2 is SVGAGI. CDR3 bases: TGTGCCAGCAGCCACAGGGTCTCTCAGCCCCAGCATTTT. This encodes CASSHRVSQPQHF.

This sequence joins TRBV21-1 and TRBJ2-1; the table names TRBD2, a call not compared with the DNA. TRBV21-1 is an annotated pseudogene. The CDR3 is made up of 21 amino acids. CDR3 in DNA: TGTGCCAGCAGCAAACCCCGCTCGGGACTAGCGGGGGACCCCTCCTACAATGAGCAGTTCTTC. Translation: CASSKPRSGLAGDPSYNEQFF.

The chain couples TRBV11-2 to TRBJ2-1; D perhaps matches TRBD1 (6 bases). The CDR3 consists of 14 residues. Germline values: CDR1 SGHAT, CDR2 FQNNGV. Trimming stripped 6 bases from V and 7 bases from J, with 16 bases between. CDR3 DNA sequence: TGTGCCAGCAGTCCTCTCCTCGGACAGAATGAGCAGTTCTTC. This translates into CASSPLLGQNEQFF.

The chain combines TRBV7-2 with TRBJ2-7, with D unresolved. The CDR3 contains 13 residues. Trimming left V 5 bases short and J 8 bases short, with 16 bases between. The germline V gene has CDR1 SGHTA and CDR2 FQGNSA. The DNA of the CDR3 is TGTGCCAGCAGCCCACAGAACAGTTTACAGCAGTACTTC. Encoded protein: CASSPQNSLQQYF. The full variable domain, its missing parts supplied by reference TRBV7-2 and TRBJ2-7, is GAGVSQSPSNKVTEKGKDVELRCDPISGHTALYWYRQSLGQGLEFLIYFQGNSAPDKSGLPSDRFSAERTGGSVSTLTIQRTQQEDSAVYLCASSPQNSLQQYFGPGTRLTVT.

The chain has TRBV6-4 and TRBJ2-6; D call uncertain. Trimming removed 4 bases at V and 0 bases at J, with 13 bases between. Germline values: CDR1 MRHNA, CDR2 SNTAGT. There are 17 residues in the CDR3. The CDR3 DNA is TGTGCCAGCAGTGCCTCCACGACTTTCTCTGGGGCCAACGTCCTGACTTTC. It codes for CASSASTTFSGANVLTF.

The CDR3 bases are TGTGCCAGCAGACCGGACAGGGGGCAAATAGTCGATGAGCAGTTCTTC. It is translated as CASRPDRGQIVDEQFF. The rearrangement links TRBV11-2 to TRBJ2-1; 11 positions match TRBD1. CDR1 and CDR2 (germline): SGHAT, FQNNGV. With V trimmed by 6 bases and J by 8 bases, 12 bases remained unmatched. There are 16 residues in the CDR3.

This chain links TRBV6-5 with TRBJ2-5, with TRBD2 matching 13 bases. The CDR3 contains 16 residues. The V and J ends lost 4 bases and 3 bases, in that order; junction bases with no gene match: 5. The germline gives CDR1 MNHEY, CDR2 SVGAGI. CDR3 DNA: TGTGCCAGCAGTTCTTCCGGGACTAGCGGGGAAGAGACCCAGTACTTC. Its translation is CASSSSGTSGEETQYF.

This clone was counted between two and nine times. CDR3 coding DNA: TGTGCCAGCAGCCGACGGGGGGAAGCTTTCTTT. The encoded protein is CASSRRGEAFF. The chain joins TRBV5-4 to TRBJ1-1; a weak D match, TRBD1 (5 bases). Germline lookup yields CDR1 SGHNT and CDR2 YYREEE (reference sequence). CDR3 length equals 11 residues. With 4 bases removed from V and 8 bases from J, the gap between germline ends came to 9 bases.

For the CDR3, the DNA is TGTGCCTGGACCCCCGGATCGGGATGGGGGGGATATCAGCCCCAGCATTTT. Protein sequence: CAWTPGSGWGGYQPQHF. This chain connects TRBV30 to TRBJ1-5; weak D call: TRBD1 (5 bases). CDR1 is GTSNPN and CDR2 is SVGIG in the germline V gene (reference sequence). CDR3 length: 17 residues. Trimming removed 4 bases at V and 5 bases at J, with 24 bases between.

This clone has a handful of counts. This chain's CDR3 is CASSEARTSITDTQYF. CDR3 in DNA: TGTGCCAGCAGTGAAGCAAGGACTAGCATAACAGATACGCAGTATTTT. This chain links TRBV2 with TRBJ2-3; 8 bases fit TRBD2. Germline loops: CDR1 SNHLY, CDR2 FYNNEI. The ends lost 0 bases at V and 3 bases at J; junction bases unmatched: 5. This CDR3 spans 16 amino acids.

This clone was seen once. The junction and the germline gene differ at one end; a read error may be behind it. This chain connects TRBV9 to TRBJ2-1; the D gene is possibly TRBD1 (6 bases). The CDR3 runs 16 residues. Looked up from germline, CDR1 is SGDLS and CDR2 is YYNGEE. CDR3 DNA sequence: TGTGCTAGCAGCGTAGCAGGGGTGAGGTCCTACAATGAGCAGTTCTTC. It is translated as CASSVAGVRSYNEQFF. Looking up the rest from reference TRBV9 and TRBJ2-1 gives the full variable domain: DSGVTQTPKHLITATGQRVTLRCSPRSGDLSVYWYQQSLDQGLQFLIQYYNGEERAKGNILERFSAQQFPDLHSELNLSSLELGDSALYFCASSVAGVRSYNEQFFGPGTRLTVL.

This clone was counted only a few times. The chain joins TRBV28 to TRBJ1-1; D remains ambiguous. V lost 5 bases and J lost 2, with 6 bases in between. The CDR3 runs to 12 residues. The germline gives CDR1 MDHEN, CDR2 SYDVKM. In DNA form, the CDR3 reads TGTGCCAGCAGTCAAACTAACACTGAAGCTTTCTTT. Its translation is CASSQTNTEAFF.

The chain has TRBV28 and TRBJ2-3; perhaps TRBD1 as D (6 bases). Trimming stripped 3 bases from V and 0 bases from J, with 10 bases between. CDR3 length: 15 amino acids. Germline CDR1 MDHEN, CDR2 SYDVKM. The CDR3 bases are TGTGCCAGCAGTTTGGACAGATCTAGCACAGATACGCAGTATTTT. It codes for CASSLDRSSTDTQYF.